The 26 T cell receptor beta chains reported below all come from one sample, sequenced in a study of shared clonotypes between healthy human individuals. The repertoire was sequenced with immunoSEQ multiplex PCR; TCRdb's copy has only in-frame clones and lacks some. Found here are about 2 million clones, about 95% of them singletons; the top ten hold 1.1%. The naive CD8 population came from CD45RO-negative cells selected for CCR7, without terminally differentiated effector memory CD45RA+ cells. Sequenced sample: naive CD8+ T cells sorted from blood. These receptors were obtained from a man between 18 and 35 years old in good health.

The V call is TRBV7-6, the J call TRBJ2-1; TRBD2 aligns across 8 bases. This CDR3 region has 15 residues. Germline V gives CDR1 SGHVS, CDR2 FNYEAQ. With 5 bases clipped from V and 8 bases from J, the junction kept 11 bases outside the gene matches. DNA of the CDR3: TGTGCCAGCAGCCCTCGGACTAGCAGCGAATATGAGCAGTTCTTC. It yields the protein CASSPRTSSEYEQFF.

The chain recombines TRBV7-9 with TRBJ2-7, with TRBD1 matching over 7 bases. CDR3 length equals 15 residues. Germline V gene lookup returns CDR1 SEHNR and CDR2 FQNEAQ (reference sequence). V lost 4 bases, J lost 2 bases, and 8 bases stayed unmatched. CDR3 in DNA: TGTGCCAGCAGCTCCACCGGACAGGCCCCCTACGAGCAGTACTTC. Protein sequence: CASSSTGQAPYEQYF.

The rearrangement links TRBV11-2 to TRBJ2-2; TRBD2 might be the D (6 bases). The germline CDR1 and CDR2 sequences are SGHAT and FQNNGV. The length of the CDR3 is 15 residues. Trimming took off 2 bases at V and 6 bases at J, with 13 bases between the two ends. The CDR3 sequence: CASSLNRGYPGELFF. CDR3 in DNA: TGTGCCAGCAGCTTAAATCGGGGGTACCCCGGGGAGCTGTTTTTT.

About this clone itself: The CDR3 end shows no conserved phenylalanine or tryptophan, and so a read error is likely. It is unclear where the CDR3 begins or ends on the DNA, so no DNA is shown, and the CDR3 is as TCRdb lists it. The J gene is TRBJ1-6, the V gene TRBV20-1. 9 amino acids form the CDR3, both terminal residues included. CDR1 and CDR2 from the germline V gene are DFQATT and SNEGSKA (reference sequence). The CDR3 spells CSLFQPKGN.

V and J are TRBV11-2 and TRBJ2-3, with D possibly matching TRBD1 (6 bases). V was shortened by 1 base and J by 1 base, with 15 bases between the two germline ends. This CDR3 has 17 amino acids. From germline, CDR1 is SGHAT and CDR2 FQNNGV. The CDR3 here is CASSLVQGPSRTDTQYF. The CDR3 bases are TGTGCCAGCAGCTTAGTACAGGGCCCTTCCCGCACAGATACGCAGTATTTT. Full variable domain (missing parts from reference TRBV11-2 and TRBJ2-3): EAGVAQSPRYKIIEKRQSVAFWCNPISGHATLYWYQQILGQGPKLLIQFQNNGVVDDSQLPKDRFSAERLKGVDSTLKIQPAKLEDSAVYLCASSLVQGPSRTDTQYFGPGTRLTVL.

V is TRBV4-1 and J is TRBJ1-2; no clear D. Trimming shortened V by 1 base and J by 8 bases, and 14 bases separated the two germline ends. Germline lookup yields CDR1 MGHRA and CDR2 YSYEKL. This CDR3 has 14 residues. The CDR3 DNA sequence: TGCGCCAGCAGCCAAGGGGCAGAGTCTGGAGGCTACACCTTC. Protein: CASSQGAESGGYTF.

This chain uses TRBV5-5 with TRBJ1-2, with D perhaps matching TRBD1 (5 bases). Germline V gene sequence: CDR1 SGHKS, CDR2 YYEKEE (reference sequence). Trimming took 4 bases from V and 5 from J, leaving 9 bases between them. The CDR3 consists of 12 residues. CDR3 sequence: CASSPGGYGYTF. In nucleotides, the CDR3 is TGTGCCAGCAGCCCCGGGGGGTATGGCTACACCTTC.

The chain is built from TRBV27 and TRBJ2-7; 10 bases are a match to TRBD1. The ends lost 2 bases at V and 6 bases at J; junction bases unmatched: 7. CDR3 size: 15 residues. CDR1 MNHEY and CDR2 SMNVEV come from the germline V gene (reference sequence). The chain's CDR3 is CASSLRGTGVREQYF. In nucleotides, the CDR3 is TGTGCCAGCAGTTTACGCGGGACAGGGGTCCGCGAGCAGTACTTC.

The rearrangement uses TRBV27 and TRBJ2-3, with D possibly matching TRBD2 (6 bases). This CDR3 comprises 14 residues. The germline CDR1 and CDR2 sequences are MNHEY and SMNVEV (reference sequence). V was shortened by 3 bases and J by 3 bases, with 10 bases between the two germline ends. The CDR3 here is CASSFAGPTDTQYF. The CDR3 DNA follows: TGTGCCAGCAGTTTTGCGGGGCCGACAGATACGCAGTATTTT.

The chain recombines TRBV9 with TRBJ2-7; 7 nucleotides line up with TRBD1. Trimming cost V 1 base and J 2 bases; bases outside gene matches: 12. CDR1 is SGDLS and CDR2 is YYNGEE in the germline V gene. This CDR3 has 17 residues. CDR3 sequence: CASSVSETGWDPYEQYF. The CDR3 DNA is TGTGCCAGCAGCGTATCTGAGACAGGGTGGGATCCCTACGAGCAGTACTTC. Combining the CDR3 with reference TRBV9 and TRBJ2-7 gives the whole variable domain DSGVTQTPKHLITATGQRVTLRCSPRSGDLSVYWYQQSLDQGLQFLIQYYNGEERAKGNILERFSAQQFPDLHSELNLSSLELGDSALYFCASSVSETGWDPYEQYFGPGTRLTVT.

A word on this clone: A much bigger clone sits one base away, suggesting this may be a read error. In the same sample, other DNA sequences code for this CDR3. The rearrangement links TRBV30 to TRBJ1-5, with TRBD1 as a possible D gene (6 bases). V was cut by 2 bases and J by 4 bases, with 6 bases left in between. Germline V lookup: CDR1 GTSNPN, CDR2 SVGIG (reference sequence). The CDR3 length is 12 residues. CDR3 in DNA: TGTGCCTGGAGTCAGGGGAATCAGCCCCAGCATTTT. Translated: CAWSQGNQPQHF.

The chain employs TRBV9 and TRBJ2-3; possibly TRBD2 for D (5 bases). The CDR3 covers 15 residues. Trimming removed 3 bases at V and 3 bases at J, with 14 bases between. Germline V gene sequence: CDR1 SGDLS, CDR2 YYNGEE. CDR3 nucleotide sequence: TGTGCCAGCAGCGGTTTCTCTAGCTATACAGATACGCAGTATTTT. Encoded protein: CASSGFSSYTDTQYF.

V is TRBV19 and J is TRBJ2-1, with D hard to call. This CDR3 has 15 residues. Germline loops: CDR1 LNHDA, CDR2 SQIVND (reference sequence). V dropped 1 base and J dropped 2 bases, with 9 bases sitting between them. CDR3 in amino acids: CASSIVPGTYNEQFF. The CDR3 nucleotides are TGTGCCAGTAGTATAGTTCCTGGGACCTACAATGAGCAGTTCTTC. Supplemented by reference TRBV19 and TRBJ2-1, the full variable domain reads DGGITQSPKYLFRKEGQNVTLSCEQNLNHDAMYWYRQDPGQGLRLIYYSQIVNDFQKGDIAEGYSVSREKKESFPLTVTSAQKNPTAFYLCASSIVPGTYNEQFFGPGTRLTVL.

The chain is built from TRBV30 and TRBJ1-1; the D is unclear. In germline, CDR1 is GTSNPN, CDR2 SVGIG (reference sequence). There are 13 residues in the CDR3. V lost 2 bases and J 5 bases, leaving 12 bases between the germline ends. CDR3 DNA sequence: TGTGCCTGGAGTAGCGAGGGAGGAACTGAAGCTTTCTTT. Its protein is CAWSSEGGTEAFF.

V is TRBV9 and J is TRBJ2-3; D is unresolved. The CDR3 consists of 15 residues. Germline lookup yields CDR1 SGDLS and CDR2 YYNGEE. V dropped 0 bases and J dropped 1 base, with 9 bases sitting between them. CDR3 nucleotides: TGTGCCAGCAGCGTAGTTGCTCTAGGCACAGATACGCAGTATTTT. It specifies CASSVVALGTDTQYF.

Concerning this clone: The same CDR3 is also encoded by other DNA sequences in this sample. The chain joins TRBV9 to TRBJ2-3; a weak D match, TRBD1 (6 bases). This CDR3 spans 15 amino acids. Trimming left V 0 bases short and J 1 base short, with 9 bases between. Germline loops: CDR1 SGDLS, CDR2 YYNGEE. The CDR3 bases are TGTGCCAGCAGCGTAGAGGGGGTGGGCACAGATACGCAGTATTTT. Translated, it gives CASSVEGVGTDTQYF. The full variable domain, rest sourced from reference TRBV9 and TRBJ2-3, is DSGVTQTPKHLITATGQRVTLRCSPRSGDLSVYWYQQSLDQGLQFLIQYYNGEERAKGNILERFSAQQFPDLHSELNLSSLELGDSALYFCASSVEGVGTDTQYFGPGTRLTVL.

The CDR3 sequence: CASSYGPDSNEKLFF. The CDR3 coding sequence is TGTGCCAGCAGCTACGGGCCAGACTCTAATGAAAAACTGTTTTTT. This sequence joins TRBV11-2 and TRBJ1-4; D is ambiguous. The CDR3 is 15 residues long. Germline CDR1 is SGHAT and CDR2 is FQNNGV. V was pared by 4 bases and J by 3 bases, with 12 bases between.

The genes are TRBV27 and TRBJ1-1; 9 bases are a match to TRBD1. This CDR3 has 15 residues. Unmatched junction bases numbered 7, after V lost 3 bases and J lost 5 bases. The V gene's germline CDR1 is MNHEY and CDR2 SMNVEV (reference sequence). CDR3 DNA: TGTGCCAGCAGTTTCGGGACCGGGACAGGGACTGAAGCTTTCTTT. Translating gives CASSFGTGTGTEAFF.

CDR3 coding DNA: TGTGCCAGTAGTTGGGGCTTAACTGAAGCTTTCTTT. This sequence encodes CASSWGLTEAFF. This chain links TRBV19 with TRBJ1-1, with D possibly being TRBD1 (5 bases). The CDR3 loop spans 12 amino acids. Trimming left V 5 bases short and J 5 bases short, with 9 bases between. Germline V gene data show CDR1 as LNHDA and CDR2 as SQIVND (reference sequence).

On this clone itself: This same CDR3 is encoded by further DNA sequences in the sample. The J gene is TRBJ2-3, the V gene TRBV5-1; D uncertain. The CDR3 has 15 amino acids. The V end was cut by 0 bases, the J end by 0 bases, with 8 bases between. Germline V lookup: CDR1 SGHRS, CDR2 YFSETQ. For the CDR3, the DNA is TGCGCCAGCAGCTTGGGCGCGGCTAGCACAGATACGCAGTATTTT. As protein: CASSLGAASTDTQYF.

The V gene is TRBV28, the J gene TRBJ2-1; possible D gene TRBD1, 6 bases. Germline CDR1 reads MDHEN; CDR2 reads SYDVKM. The CDR3 is 15 amino acids. Between the trimmed V and J ends, which lost 3 bases and 6 bases, there was a span of 15 bases. The chain's CDR3 is CASSFLVGALNEQFF. CDR3 DNA sequence: TGTGCCAGCAGTTTCCTGGTGGGGGCCCTCAATGAGCAGTTCTTC.

The J gene is TRBJ1-1, the V gene TRBV5-1; D is possibly TRBD1 (5 bases). Germline CDR1 and CDR2: SGHRS and YFSETQ. The CDR3 sequence is 14 residues long. Trimming took 1 base from V and 8 from J, leaving 15 bases between them. Here the CDR3 DNA reads TGCGCCAGCAGCTTGTGGTCCGGGACGTCAGAAGCTTTCTTT. Its protein is CASSLWSGTSEAFF.

The rearrangement links TRBV7-6 to TRBJ2-2, with D unclear. CDR1 SGHVS and CDR2 FNYEAQ come from the germline V gene. CDR3 length: 15 residues. The ends were cut back, 2 bases at V and 3 bases at J, with 10 bases in the middle. CDR3 loop: CASSLLVGDTGELFF. The CDR3 nucleotides are TGTGCCAGCAGCTTATTAGTTGGAGACACCGGGGAGCTGTTTTTT.

CDR3 amino acids: CASSKAGLAGRETQYF. For the CDR3, the DNA is TGTGCCAGCAGCAAAGCGGGACTAGCGGGGAGGGAGACCCAGTACTTC. The chain couples TRBV13 to TRBJ2-5, with TRBD2 matching over 13 bases. The V gene end was trimmed by 5 bases and the J gene end by 5 bases; junction bases not matched to a gene: 8. The germline V gene has CDR1 PRHDT and CDR2 FYEKMQ (reference sequence). There are 16 residues in the CDR3.

This clone was counted a single time. V is TRBV13 and J is TRBJ2-1, with D perhaps TRBD2 (6 bases). The germline gives CDR1 PRHDT, CDR2 FYEKMQ (reference sequence). The CDR3 has 16 residues. V dropped 2 bases and J dropped 0 bases, with 11 bases sitting between them. The chain's CDR3 is CASSLPSESSYNEQFF. For the CDR3, the DNA is TGTGCCAGCAGCTTACCTAGCGAGAGCTCCTACAATGAGCAGTTCTTC. Drawing the rest from reference TRBV13 and TRBJ2-1, the complete variable domain is AAGVIQSPRHLIKEKRETATLKCYPIPRHDTVYWYQQGPGQDPQFLISFYEKMQSDKGSIPDRFSAQQFSDYHSELNMSSLELGDSALYFCASSLPSESSYNEQFFGPGTRLTVL.

The chain recombines TRBV9 with TRBJ2-7; 9 nucleotides align to TRBD2. The trim removed 7 bases at V and 2 bases at J, leaving 16 bases unmatched. This CDR3 comprises 17 residues. Germline CDR1 reads SGDLS; CDR2 reads YYNGEE. The CDR3 sequence is CASADSPRTSEPYEQYF. CDR3 coding DNA: TGTGCCAGCGCCGACTCTCCGAGGACTAGCGAACCCTACGAGCAGTACTTC.